One T cell receptor (beta chain) is described in this entry. The antigen remains undetermined. The CDR3 totals 11 residues. The V end was cut by 2 bases, the J end by 6 bases, with 8 bases between. In germline, CDR1 is SQVTM, CDR2 ANQGSEA. TCRdb re-called the reads with MiXCR, one entry per CDR3 protein. The sample shows 150,000 to 180,000 distinct CDR3 sequences, 20% to 25% of them seen only once. These data come from a study of T cell repertoires in cytomegalovirus infection. Background on the study: The public TCR beta signatures pointed to both CMV infection and matching HLA type. The study, taken as a whole, reports: Using cumulative public TCR beta family frequency, the authors identified those who carried CMV together with the relevant HLA. HLA-C-restricted CMV-specific TCR beta clonotypes were dominant in the ex vivo response.

This clonotype was obtained from a human donor in good health (CMV status not recorded). Some clones in this sample may be carry-over from other donors' samples. Source material: PBMCs. This chain links TRBV29-1 with TRBJ2-7, with no clear D. In nucleotides, the CDR3 is TGCAGCGTTGAAATGACCGGCGAGCAGTACTTC. This encodes CSVEMTGEQYF.